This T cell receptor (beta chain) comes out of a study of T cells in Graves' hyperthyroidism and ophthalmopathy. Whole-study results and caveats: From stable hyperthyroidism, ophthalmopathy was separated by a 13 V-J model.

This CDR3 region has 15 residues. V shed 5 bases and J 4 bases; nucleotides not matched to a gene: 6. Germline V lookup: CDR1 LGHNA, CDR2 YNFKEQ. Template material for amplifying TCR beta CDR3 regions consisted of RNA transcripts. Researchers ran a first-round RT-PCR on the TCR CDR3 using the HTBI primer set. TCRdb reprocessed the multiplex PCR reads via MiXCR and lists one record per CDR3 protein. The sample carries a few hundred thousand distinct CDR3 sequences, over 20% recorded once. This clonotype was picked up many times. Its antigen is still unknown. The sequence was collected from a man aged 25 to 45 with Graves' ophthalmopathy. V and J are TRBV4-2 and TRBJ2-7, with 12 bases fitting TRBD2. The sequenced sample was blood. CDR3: CASSELAGGKYEQYF. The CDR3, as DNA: TGTGCCAGCAGCGAGCTAGCGGGAGGGAAGTACGAGCAGTACTTC.